The sequence of this T cell receptor beta chain was determined in a study of blood T cell repertoires in COVID-19. Per the original methods: How many nucleated cells were present was estimated from reference gene primer amplification. The repertoire was sequenced with immunoSEQ multiplex PCR; TCRdb's copy has only in-frame clones and lacks some. The DNA gave D and trimming, while V, J and clone size come from that table. This table holds over 150,000 clones, 70% to 90% found once. V lost 0 bases, J lost 0 bases, and 12 bases lay in between. This CDR3 has 16 amino acids. Germline CDR1 reads SGHRS; CDR2 reads YFSETQ.

The chain uses TRBV5-1 and TRBJ1-1, with D possibly matching TRBD1 (6 bases). Material for sequencing was peripheral blood. The clonotype originates from a man in his forties or fifties with active or convalescent COVID-19. The CDR3 region is CASSLAGQGLNTEAFF. Here the CDR3 DNA reads TGCGCCAGCAGCTTGGCCGGGCAGGGGTTGAACACTGAAGCTTTCTTT.